This entry is about one T cell receptor beta chain. As yet, its antigen is unknown. The sample belongs to a study of T cell responses to AZD1222 COVID-19 vaccine. Only in-frame clones appear in the TCRdb table, and some are missing; sequencing was by immunoSEQ multiplex PCR. The table has more than 100,000 clones, 88% seen once. Study findings and constraints: Mostly white British, mostly female donors; authors suggested clonal diversity may be underestimated.

This receptor was taken from an adult in good health. This specimen was peripheral blood, taken on day 0 of AZD1222 vaccination.

The CDR3 spells CASTPTGARTEAFF. CDR3 DNA: TGTGCCTCCACCCCTACGGGGGCGCGAACTGAAGCTTTCTTT. V is TRBV19 and J is TRBJ1-1, with D perhaps matching TRBD1 (6 bases). V was trimmed by 11 bases and J by 5 bases, leaving 21 bases between them. This CDR3 comprises 14 residues. Germline lookup yields CDR1 LNHDA and CDR2 SQIVND (reference sequence).